This T cell receptor beta chain was captured by sequencing in a study of EBV T-cell therapy then PD-1 blockade in nasopharyngeal carcinoma. Remarks on this clone: The antigen is unknown.

Clones were sequenced by immunoSEQ multiplex PCR, and TCRdb holds only the in-frame ones, with some missing. The repertoire has roughly 20,000 clones, approximately 81% of them found once; the top ten carry less than 35%. Treatment reported: AdE1-LMPpoly-expanded autologous EBV-specific T-cell therapy followed by anti-PD-1 nivolumab. Germline lookup yields CDR1 SGHNT and CDR2 YYREEE (reference sequence). V was clipped by 6 bases and J by 5 bases, with 24 bases between them. The CDR3 extends over 16 amino acids. This rearrangement joins TRBV5-4 to TRBJ2-7; D possibly matches TRBD1 or TRBD2 (6 bases each). The material was CD8+ T cells from blood, obtained around day 34 from a patient whose treatment included autologous EBV-specific T cells and nivolumab. The clonotype originates from a middle-aged man with nasopharyngeal carcinoma. The CDR3 region is CASTPEGRGLGHEQYF. The DNA of the CDR3 is TGTGCCAGCACCCCCGAGGGACGGGGGCTAGGGCACGAGCAGTACTTC.